This T cell receptor (beta chain) is from a study of T-cell memory formation after mild COVID-19. TCRdb passed the 5' RACE reads through MiXCR, listing each CDR3 protein once. The sample includes around 450,000 distinct CDR3 sequences, roughly 24% of them seen just once. CDR1 and CDR2 (germline): KGHDR, SFDVKD. Trimming took 6 bases from V and 1 from J; bases not matched to a gene: 4. The CDR3 runs 15 residues. Sequencing was done on a sample of PBMCs or a T cell subset sorted from them (not recorded which). This clonotype originated in an adult woman who had mild COVID-19 (a few samples of this study predate the infection). Cell type and time point are not known. The gene calls are TRBV24-1 and TRBJ2-4; 8 bases agree with TRBD2. The CDR3 region is CATSPGGGAKNIQYF. In nucleotides, the CDR3 is TGTGCCACCAGTCCTGGCGGGGGGGCCAAAAACATTCAGTACTTC.